Sequencing of this T cell receptor (beta chain) was carried out in a study of Tregs in tolerant kidney transplant recipients. Recipients received nonmyeloablative bone marrow transplants from related graft donors, with transient mixed chimerism. General observations from the study: For some patients, primers changed over time, blocking nucleotide-level comparison.

To note about this clone: What it binds is unknown. One end of the junction varies from germline; a read error may be responsible. This same CDR3 is encoded by further DNA sequences in the sample.

This CDR3 is 15 amino acids long. CDR1 is SGHRS, CDR2 YFSETQ, per germline. Produced via immunoSEQ multiplex PCR; TCRdb's table is partial and in-frame only. The sample includes about 64,000 clones, around 87% of them seen just once. V is TRBV5-1 and J is TRBJ1-6; TRBD1 is a possible D gene (6 bases). Specimen: CD4+ T cells from blood (PBMCs), collected 6 months after the transplant. The receptor was derived from a human patient who received a combined kidney and bone marrow transplant. Some T cells may possibly be graft donor cells. The CDR3 coding sequence is TGCGCCAGCCGGTTGGGGGGCGCCTATAATTCCCCCCTCCACTTT. The encoded protein is CASRLGGAYNSPLHF.